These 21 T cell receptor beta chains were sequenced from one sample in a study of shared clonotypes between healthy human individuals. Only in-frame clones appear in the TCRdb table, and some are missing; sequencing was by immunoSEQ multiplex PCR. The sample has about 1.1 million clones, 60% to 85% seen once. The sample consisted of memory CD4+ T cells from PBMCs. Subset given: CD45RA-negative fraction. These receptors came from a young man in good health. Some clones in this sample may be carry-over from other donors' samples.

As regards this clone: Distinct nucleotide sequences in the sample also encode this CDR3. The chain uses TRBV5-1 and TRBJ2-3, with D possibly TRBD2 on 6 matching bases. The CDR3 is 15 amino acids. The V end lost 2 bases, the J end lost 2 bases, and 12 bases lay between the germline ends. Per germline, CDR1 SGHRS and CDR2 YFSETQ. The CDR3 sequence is CASSFSGTSTDTQYF. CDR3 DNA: TGCGCCAGCAGCTTTTCAGGGACTTCCACAGATACGCAGTATTTT.

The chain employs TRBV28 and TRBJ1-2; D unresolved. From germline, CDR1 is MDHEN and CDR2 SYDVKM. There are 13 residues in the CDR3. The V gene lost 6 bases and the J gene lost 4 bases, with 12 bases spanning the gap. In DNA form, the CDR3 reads TGTGCCAGCAGGCGGACGTCCCCCTATGGCTACACCTTC. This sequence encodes CASRRTSPYGYTF.

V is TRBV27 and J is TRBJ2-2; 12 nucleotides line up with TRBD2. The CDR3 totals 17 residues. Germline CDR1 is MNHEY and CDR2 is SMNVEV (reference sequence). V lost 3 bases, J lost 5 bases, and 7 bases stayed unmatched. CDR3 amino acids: CASSFRLAGVGTGELFF. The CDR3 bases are TGTGCCAGCAGTTTCCGACTAGCGGGAGTAGGGACCGGGGAGCTGTTTTTT.

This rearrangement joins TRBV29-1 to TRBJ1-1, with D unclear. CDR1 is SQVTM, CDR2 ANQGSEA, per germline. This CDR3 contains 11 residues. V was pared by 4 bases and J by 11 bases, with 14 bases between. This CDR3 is CSVASSMEAFF. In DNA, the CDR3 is TGCAGCGTTGCCTCTTCAATGGAGGCTTTCTTT. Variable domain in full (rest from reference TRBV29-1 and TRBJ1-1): SAVISQKPSRDICQRGTSLTIQCQVDSQVTMMFWYRQQPGQSLTLIATANQGSEATYESGFVIDKFPISRPNLTFSTLTVSNMSPEDSSIYLCSVASSMEAFFGQGTRLTVV.

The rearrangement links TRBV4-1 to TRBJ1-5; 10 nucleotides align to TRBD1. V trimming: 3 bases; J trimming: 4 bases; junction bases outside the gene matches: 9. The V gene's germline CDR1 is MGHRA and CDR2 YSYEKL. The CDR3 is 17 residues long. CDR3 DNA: TGCGCCAGCAGCCATGACCGGGACAGGGGAGGAAATCAGCCCCAGCATTTT. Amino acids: CASSHDRDRGGNQPQHF.

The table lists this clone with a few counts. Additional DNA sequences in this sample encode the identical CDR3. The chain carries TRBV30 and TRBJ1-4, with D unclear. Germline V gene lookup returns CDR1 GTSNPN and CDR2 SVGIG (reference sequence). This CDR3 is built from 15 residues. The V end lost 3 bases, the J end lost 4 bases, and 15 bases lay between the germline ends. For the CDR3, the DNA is TGTGCCTGGAGCGCACTACGGCGGAGTAATGAAAAACTGTTTTTT. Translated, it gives CAWSALRRSNEKLFF.

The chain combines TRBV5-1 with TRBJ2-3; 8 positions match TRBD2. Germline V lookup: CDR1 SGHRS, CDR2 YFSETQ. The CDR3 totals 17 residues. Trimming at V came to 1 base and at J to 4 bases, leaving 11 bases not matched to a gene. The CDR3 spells CASSLRSGGHFPDTQYF. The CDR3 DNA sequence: TGCGCCAGCAGCTTGAGGTCGGGAGGGCATTTTCCAGATACGCAGTATTTT.

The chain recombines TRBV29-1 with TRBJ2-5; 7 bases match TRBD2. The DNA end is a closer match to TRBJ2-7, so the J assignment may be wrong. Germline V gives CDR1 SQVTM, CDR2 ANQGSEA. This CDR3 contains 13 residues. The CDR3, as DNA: TGCAGCGTTGTGGGGAGGGGTGGCTCCGAGCAGTACTTC. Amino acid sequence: CSVVGRGGSEQYF.

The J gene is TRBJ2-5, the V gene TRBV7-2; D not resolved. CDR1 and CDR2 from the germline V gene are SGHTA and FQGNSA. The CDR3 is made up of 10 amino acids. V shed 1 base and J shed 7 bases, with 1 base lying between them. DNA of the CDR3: TGTGCCAGCAGCTTAGGGACCCAGTACTTC. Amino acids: CASSLGTQYF.

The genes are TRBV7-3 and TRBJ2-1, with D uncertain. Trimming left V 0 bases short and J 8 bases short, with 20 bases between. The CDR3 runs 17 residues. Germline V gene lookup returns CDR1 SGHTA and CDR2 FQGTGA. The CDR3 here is CASSLTGVPGRVDEQFF. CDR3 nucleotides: TGTGCCAGCAGCTTAACCGGCGTTCCGGGCCGGGTGGATGAGCAGTTCTTC.

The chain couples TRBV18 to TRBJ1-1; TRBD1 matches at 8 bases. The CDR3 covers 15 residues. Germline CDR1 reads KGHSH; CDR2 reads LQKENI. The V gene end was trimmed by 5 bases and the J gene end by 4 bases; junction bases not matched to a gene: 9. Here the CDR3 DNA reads TGTGCCAGCTCATCCACAGGGGGAGAGGGCACTGAAGCTTTCTTT. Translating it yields CASSSTGGEGTEAFF.

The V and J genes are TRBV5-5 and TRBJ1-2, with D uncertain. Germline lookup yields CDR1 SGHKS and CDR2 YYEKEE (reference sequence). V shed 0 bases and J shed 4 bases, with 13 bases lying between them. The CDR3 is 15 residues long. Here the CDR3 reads CASSLAPGVSYGYTF. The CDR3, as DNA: TGTGCCAGCAGCTTGGCCCCCGGGGTTTCCTATGGCTACACCTTC. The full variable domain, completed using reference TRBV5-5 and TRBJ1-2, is DAGVTQSPTHLIKTRGQQVTLRCSPISGHKSVSWYQQVLGQGPQFIFQYYEKEERGRGNFPDRFSARQFPNYSSELNVNALLLGDSALYLCASSLAPGVSYGYTFGSGTRLTVV.

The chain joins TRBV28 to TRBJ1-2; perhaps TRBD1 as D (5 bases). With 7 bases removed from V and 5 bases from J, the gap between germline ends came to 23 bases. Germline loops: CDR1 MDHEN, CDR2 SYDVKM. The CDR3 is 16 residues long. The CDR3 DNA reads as TGTGCCAGCACCCAAGGGGTGGGTCCAGAGAGGTATGGCTACACCTTC. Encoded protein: CASTQGVGPERYGYTF.

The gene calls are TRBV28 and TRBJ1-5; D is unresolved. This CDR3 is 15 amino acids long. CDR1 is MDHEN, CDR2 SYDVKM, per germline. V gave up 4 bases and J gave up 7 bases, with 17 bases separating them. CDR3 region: CASSWNYGLGQPQHF. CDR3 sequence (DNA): TGTGCCAGCAGTTGGAACTACGGACTGGGCCAGCCCCAGCATTTT. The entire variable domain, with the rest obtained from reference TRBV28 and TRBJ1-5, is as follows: DVKVTQSSRYLVKRTGEKVFLECVQDMDHENMFWYRQDPGLGLRLIYFSYDVKMKEKGDIPEGYSVSREKKERFSLILESASTNQTSMYLCASSWNYGLGQPQHFGDGTRLSIL.

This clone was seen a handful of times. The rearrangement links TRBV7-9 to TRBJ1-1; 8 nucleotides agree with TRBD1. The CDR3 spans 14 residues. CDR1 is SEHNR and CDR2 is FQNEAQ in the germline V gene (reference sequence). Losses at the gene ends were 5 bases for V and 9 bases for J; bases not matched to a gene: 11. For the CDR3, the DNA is TGTGCCAGCAGCCCCGGGGACAGGTGGCACCAAGCTTTCTTT. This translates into CASSPGDRWHQAFF.

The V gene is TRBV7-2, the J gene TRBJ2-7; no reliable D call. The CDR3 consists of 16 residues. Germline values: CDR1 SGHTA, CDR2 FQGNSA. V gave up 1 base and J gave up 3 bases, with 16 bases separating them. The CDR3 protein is CASSLGGVITGYEQYF. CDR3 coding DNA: TGTGCCAGCAGCTTAGGTGGTGTAATCACGGGCTACGAGCAGTACTTC.

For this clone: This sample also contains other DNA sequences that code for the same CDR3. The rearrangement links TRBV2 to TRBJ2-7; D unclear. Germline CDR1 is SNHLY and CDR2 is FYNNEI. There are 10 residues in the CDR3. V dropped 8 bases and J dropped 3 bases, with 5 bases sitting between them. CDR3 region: CASRSYEQYF. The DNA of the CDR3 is TGTGCCAGCCGGAGCTACGAGCAGTACTTC.

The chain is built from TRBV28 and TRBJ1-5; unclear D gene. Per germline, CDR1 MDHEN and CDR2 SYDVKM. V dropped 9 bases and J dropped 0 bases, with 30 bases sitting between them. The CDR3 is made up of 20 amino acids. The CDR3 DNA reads TGTGCCAGACACCGCCTGGCGGACGGGGTTCTGTCGTATAGCAATCAGCCCCAGCATTTT. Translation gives CARHRLADGVLSYSNQPQHF.

DNA for the CDR3: TGTGCCAGCAGCCTTCCAGCGGGAGGGGCAAACGAGCAGTACTTC. Amino acid sequence: CASSLPAGGANEQYF. The chain uses TRBV7-8 and TRBJ2-7; 10 nucleotides match TRBD2. The length of the CDR3 is 15 residues. Per germline, CDR1 SGHVS and CDR2 FQNEAQ. V was pared by 5 bases and J by 5 bases, with 9 bases of the junction left unmatched.

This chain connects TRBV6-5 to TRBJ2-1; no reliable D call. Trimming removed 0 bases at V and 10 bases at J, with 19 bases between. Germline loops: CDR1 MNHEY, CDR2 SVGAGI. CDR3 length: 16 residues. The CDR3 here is CASSYSVDEYDVEQFF. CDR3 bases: TGTGCCAGCAGTTACTCGGTGGACGAGTACGATGTAGAGCAGTTCTTC.

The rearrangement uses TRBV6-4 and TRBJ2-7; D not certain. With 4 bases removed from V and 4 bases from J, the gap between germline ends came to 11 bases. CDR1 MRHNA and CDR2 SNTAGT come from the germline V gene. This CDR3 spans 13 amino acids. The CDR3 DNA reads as TGTGCCAGCAGTGTTTTAGTAGGATACGAGCAGTACTTC. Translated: CASSVLVGYEQYF.